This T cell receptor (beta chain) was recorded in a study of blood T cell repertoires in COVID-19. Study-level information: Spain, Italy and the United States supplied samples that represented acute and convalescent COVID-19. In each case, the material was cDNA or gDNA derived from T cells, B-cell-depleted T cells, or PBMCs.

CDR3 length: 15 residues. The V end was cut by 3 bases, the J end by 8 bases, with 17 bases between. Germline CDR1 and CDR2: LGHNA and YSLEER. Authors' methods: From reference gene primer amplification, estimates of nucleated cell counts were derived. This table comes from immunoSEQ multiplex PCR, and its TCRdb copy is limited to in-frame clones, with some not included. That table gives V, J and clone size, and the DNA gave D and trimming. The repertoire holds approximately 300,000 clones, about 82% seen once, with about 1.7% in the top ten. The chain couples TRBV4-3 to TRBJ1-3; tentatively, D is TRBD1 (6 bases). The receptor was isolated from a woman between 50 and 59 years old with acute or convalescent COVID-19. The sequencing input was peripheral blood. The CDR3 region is CASSHLQGQEDTIYF. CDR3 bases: TGCGCCAGCAGCCACCTGCAGGGGCAGGAAGACACCATATATTTT.